Presented here are 18 T cell receptor beta chains from one specimen sequenced in a study of early T cells in non-severe SARS-CoV-2 infection. TCRdb re-derived calls from the 5' RACE reads in MiXCR, one entry per CDR3 protein. Of tens of thousands of distinct CDR3 sequences detected, 6.2% appear once; the ten largest clones hold roughly 6.9%. The sequenced sample was whole blood, obtained at baseline. The receptors come from an adult who was a healthcare worker with PCR-confirmed SARS-CoV-2 infection or an uninfected control (not recorded which).

A few counts support this clonotype. The chain employs TRBV20-1 and TRBJ2-1, with 11 bases identical to TRBD2. The germline V gene has CDR1 DFQATT and CDR2 SNEGSKA (reference sequence). J gave up 7 bases and V 2 bases, and 4 bases lay outside the gene matches. This CDR3 is 14 amino acids long. DNA for the CDR3: TGCAGTGCTAGAAGACTAGCGGGAAGAAATGAGCAGTTCTTC. Translated, it gives CSARRLAGRNEQFF.

The rearrangement links TRBV7-2 to TRBJ2-2, with a tentative D call TRBD2 (6 bases). The CDR3 loop spans 15 amino acids. The germline V gene has CDR1 SGHTA and CDR2 FQGNSA. V lost 5 bases, J lost 0 bases, and 10 bases lay in between. CDR3 loop: CASSRTGANTGELFF. For the CDR3, the DNA is TGTGCCAGCAGCCGGACGGGAGCGAACACCGGGGAGCTGTTTTTT.

This clonotype was seen ten or more times. Here the CDR3 reads CSVGGLAGGPSYNEQFF. CDR3 sequence (DNA): TGCAGCGTTGGGGGACTAGCGGGAGGGCCATCGTACAATGAGCAGTTCTTC. The chain links TRBV29-1 to TRBJ2-1; 16 nucleotides align to TRBD2. This CDR3 has 17 residues. V lost 4 bases and J lost 4; bases outside the gene matches: 7. CDR1 is SQVTM, CDR2 ANQGSEA, per germline.

V and J are TRBV6-1 and TRBJ2-3; 12 positions agree with TRBD2. CDR3 size: 16 residues. With V trimmed by 3 bases and J by 3 bases, 4 bases remained unmatched. Germline V lookup: CDR1 MNHNS, CDR2 SASEGT. The chain's CDR3 is CASSERLAGGTDTQYF. CDR3 nucleotides: TGTGCCAGCAGTGAGAGGCTAGCGGGAGGGACAGATACGCAGTATTTT.

This clonotype was found a few times. The gene calls are TRBV7-3 and TRBJ2-3; D might be TRBD2 (5 bases). Germline V lookup: CDR1 SGHTA, CDR2 FQGTGA. The ends were cut back, 5 bases at V and 6 bases at J, with 6 bases in the middle. This CDR3 has 11 residues. The CDR3: CASSRGDTQYF. DNA of the CDR3: TGTGCCAGCAGCCGAGGGGATACGCAGTATTTT.

In its sample, this clonotype was seen many times. The rearrangement links TRBV7-9 to TRBJ2-5; possibly TRBD2 for D (5 bases). This CDR3 has 17 amino acids. V was trimmed by 1 base and J by 5 bases, leaving 20 bases between them. CDR1 is SEHNR, CDR2 FQNEAQ, per germline (reference sequence). The CDR3 here is CASSLVGGGGPRETQYF. The CDR3, as DNA: TGTGCCAGCAGCTTAGTAGGTGGAGGAGGCCCTCGGGAGACCCAGTACTTC.

This clonotype came up many times. V is TRBV7-8 and J is TRBJ2-3; 8 bases line up with TRBD2. This CDR3 is built from 18 residues. Trimming cost V 1 base and J 4 bases; bases outside gene matches: 13. The germline V gene has CDR1 SGHVS and CDR2 FQNEAQ. The CDR3 region has the DNA TGTGCCAGCAGCTTAGGTCCAAGAGGACTAGCAATGGCAGATACGCAGTATTTT. Amino acids: CASSLGPRGLAMADTQYF.

This clonotype was observed at least ten times. The V gene is TRBV7-2, the J gene TRBJ2-5; either TRBD1 or TRBD2 may fit D (5 bases each). Germline V gene lookup returns CDR1 SGHTA and CDR2 FQGNSA. The germline V and J ends were trimmed by 4 bases and 0 bases, with 12 bases remaining between them. The CDR3 consists of 15 residues. The CDR3 DNA reads as TGTGCCAGCAGCTGGGACCCCAGGTACCAAGAGACCCAGTACTTC. It is translated as CASSWDPRYQETQYF.

This clonotype has only a few counts. The rearrangement joins TRBV27 to TRBJ1-2; D is uncertain. Germline assignment: CDR1 MNHEY and CDR2 SMNVEV (reference sequence). The CDR3 runs 13 residues. Trimming removed 10 bases at V and 0 bases at J, with 12 bases between. In nucleotides, the CDR3 is TGTGCCACCCGAAAAGGGCCTAACTATGGCTACACCTTC. Translation gives CATRKGPNYGYTF.

At least ten counts were recorded for this clonotype. The rearrangement joins TRBV7-9 to TRBJ1-3, with D maybe TRBD1 (5 bases). V was trimmed by 4 bases and J by 3 bases, leaving 16 bases between them. The CDR3 is 16 amino acids. Germline assignment: CDR1 SEHNR and CDR2 FQNEAQ (reference sequence). CDR3 in amino acids: CASSSRTKKIGNTIYF. CDR3 in DNA: TGTGCCAGCAGCTCGAGGACAAAGAAGATTGGAAACACCATATATTTT.

This clonotype was counted between two and nine times. The genes are TRBV29-1 and TRBJ2-2, with 7 bases that match TRBD1. The CDR3 contains 15 residues. V lost 1 base to trimming and J lost 6 bases; unmatched junction nucleotides: 8. Germline values: CDR1 SQVTM, CDR2 ANQGSEA. The DNA of the CDR3 is TGCAGCGTTGAAGGCGACAGGGCGTATCCCGGGGAGCTGTTTTTT. Translated, it gives CSVEGDRAYPGELFF.

This clonotype appeared many times. The chain carries TRBV29-1 and TRBJ2-1; 8 positions match TRBD2. V lost 6 bases to trimming and J lost 2 bases; unmatched junction nucleotides: 9. CDR1 and CDR2 (germline): SQVTM, ANQGSEA. CDR3 length: 15 residues. CDR3 sequence (DNA): TGCAGCGTCGAGAGCGGGAGTCTAACCTACAATGAGCAGTTCTTC. Its protein product is CSVESGSLTYNEQFF.

This clonotype occurred many times. The chain links TRBV29-1 to TRBJ2-1; TRBD2 agrees at 9 bases. Germline V gives CDR1 SQVTM, CDR2 ANQGSEA. The CDR3 is made up of 14 amino acids. After removal of 7 bases from V and 9 bases from J, the junction contained 13 bases not matched to a gene. This CDR3 reads CSARVAGASGEQFF. CDR3 in DNA: TGCAGCGCGAGGGTAGCGGGAGCTAGCGGTGAGCAGTTCTTC.

This chain connects TRBV7-2 to TRBJ1-2; 7 bases match TRBD1. V was pared by 0 bases and J by 4 bases, with 2 bases of the junction left unmatched. The length of the CDR3 is 14 residues. Germline V gene sequence: CDR1 SGHTA, CDR2 FQGNSA. Here the CDR3 reads CASSLARTGYGYTF. In DNA, the CDR3 is TGTGCCAGCAGCTTAGCGCGGACAGGCTATGGCTACACCTTC.

The table lists this clonotype with many counts. This chain links TRBV28 with TRBJ2-5; D is ambiguous. CDR1 and CDR2 from the germline V gene are MDHEN and SYDVKM. V was shortened by 5 bases and J by 1 base, with 8 bases between the two germline ends. This CDR3 is 13 amino acids long. Written as DNA, the CDR3 is TGTGCCAGCAGTCGACTTTTCCAAGAGACCCAGTACTTC. Its translation is CASSRLFQETQYF. Together with reference TRBV28 and TRBJ2-5, the CDR3 gives the full variable domain: DVKVTQSSRYLVKRTGEKVFLECVQDMDHENMFWYRQDPGLGLRLIYFSYDVKMKEKGDIPEGYSVSREKKERFSLILESASTNQTSMYLCASSRLFQETQYFGPGTRLLVL.

This chain uses TRBV12-3 or TRBV12-4 with TRBJ1-4; D gene unclear. V was clipped by 1 base and J by 8 bases, with 11 bases between them. The CDR3 is 14 residues long. This CDR3 is CASSLGQNKEKLFF. For the CDR3, the DNA is TGTGCCAGCAGTTTAGGGCAGAATAAGGAAAAACTGTTTTTT.

This clonotype was observed many times. The genes are TRBV3-1 and TRBJ2-5; 7 bases align to TRBD2. Germline CDR1 reads LGHDT; CDR2 reads YNNKEL (reference sequence). The junction had 15 bases not matched to a gene; V was cut back by 4 bases and J by 7 bases. The CDR3 has 16 residues. CDR3 sequence: CASSPIVTGLEGTQYF. CDR3 DNA sequence: TGTGCCAGCAGCCCGATCGTTACAGGACTAGAGGGGACCCAGTACTTC.

This clonotype was counted many times. This chain connects TRBV6-6 to TRBJ2-1, with TRBD2 identical over 10 bases. The CDR3 has 17 amino acids. The J segment lost 5 bases and the V segment lost 2 bases, leaving 9 bases of the junction unmatched. Germline lookup yields CDR1 MNHNY and CDR2 SVGAGI (reference sequence). CDR3 region: CASSYPPLAGPHNEQFF. In DNA form, the CDR3 reads TGTGCCAGCAGTTACCCTCCACTAGCGGGGCCCCACAATGAGCAGTTCTTC.